The source of this T cell receptor beta chain is a study of sequential checkpoint blockade in melanoma. Sequencing was performed with immunoSEQ multiplex PCR; in TCRdb, only in-frame clones are kept and a portion is missing. The sample holds more than 30,000 clones, approximately 86% seen once. The treatment was: randomized to nivolumab then ipilimumab (arm A) or the reverse (arm B). This CDR3 contains 15 residues. Unmatched junction bases numbered 7, after V lost 4 bases and J lost 4 bases. CDR1 and CDR2 from the germline V gene are SGHNT and YYREEE (reference sequence). This specimen consisted of CD8+ T cells sorted from blood (inferred from file names), obtained from a patient given nivolumab and ipilimumab in sequence. This clonotype was obtained from a human donor with melanoma. This chain connects TRBV5-4 to TRBJ2-2; TRBD1 matches 7 bases. The CDR3 loop reads CASSPRDSVTGELFF. CDR3 coding DNA: TGTGCCAGCAGCCCCCGGGACAGTGTCACCGGGGAGCTGTTTTTT.